The 31 T cell receptor beta chains below were found in one sample sequenced in a study of shared clonotypes between healthy human individuals (dated by TCRdb to the early 2020s). The library was built by means of the immunoSEQ multiplex PCR assay. TCRdb obtained this table from immuneACCESS and retained in-frame rearrangements with V and J assigned. These tables miss some clones; where compared with another copy, unresolved V genes account for less than half of the shortfall, and the remainder is unexplained. This sample gives 2,500,000 or so clones in total; around 93% of them show up just once. The top ten clones comprise approximately 0.41% of the sample. The sequenced sample was naive CD4+ T cells from PBMCs. The sample's cell subset or site label, in plain terms: CD45RA+ positively selected. The source is a man in his late teens or twenties in good health. Some clones in this sample may be carry-over from other donors' samples.

The CDR3 nucleotides read TGTGCCAGCTCACCACACCCCGGAGGTCCCTCTTACGAGCAGTACTTC. It is translated as CASSPHPGGPSYEQYF. V usage is TRBV18 and J usage is TRBJ2-7, with D perhaps TRBD2 (5 bases). The CDR3 is 16 residues long. V was trimmed by 1 base and J by 4 bases, leaving 17 bases between them. In germline, CDR1 is KGHSH, CDR2 LQKENI.

The chain links TRBV7-2 to TRBJ2-7; 11 nucleotides align to TRBD2. The CDR3 spans 15 residues. V trimming: 5 bases; J trimming: 3 bases; junction bases outside the gene matches: 6. CDR1 is SGHTA, CDR2 FQGNSA, per germline. The CDR3 reads CASSLTSGSNYEQYF. Written as DNA, the CDR3 is TGTGCCAGCAGCCTAACTAGCGGGAGTAACTACGAGCAGTACTTC. Using reference TRBV7-2 and TRBJ2-7 for the parts outside the CDR3, the full variable domain is GAGVSQSPSNKVTEKGKDVELRCDPISGHTALYWYRQSLGQGLEFLIYFQGNSAPDKSGLPSDRFSAERTGGSVSTLTIQRTQQEDSAVYLCASSLTSGSNYEQYFGPGTRLTVT.

The chain employs TRBV7-9 and TRBJ2-2; D uncertain. Trimming removed 1 base at V and 0 bases at J, with 12 bases between. Germline V CDR1 and CDR2: SEHNR, FQNEAQ (reference sequence). The CDR3 is made up of 17 amino acids. The CDR3 loop reads CASSLGVEFANTGELFF. CDR3 in DNA: TGTGCCAGCAGCTTAGGGGTTGAGTTCGCGAACACCGGGGAGCTGTTTTTT.

This clone was counted once. The chain joins TRBV5-6 to TRBJ1-2, with a weak D call TRBD1 (5 bases). This CDR3 is 15 amino acids long. Germline loops: CDR1 SGHDT, CDR2 YYEEEE. V lost 1 base and J lost 5, with 15 bases in between. For the CDR3, the DNA is TGTGCCAGCAGCTTGTGGGGCAGGGTTGAGTATGGCTACACCTTC. This sequence encodes CASSLWGRVEYGYTF.

The gene calls are TRBV9 and TRBJ2-2; TRBD1 agrees at 10 bases. The CDR3 extends over 16 amino acids. CDR1 is SGDLS and CDR2 is YYNGEE in the germline V gene. The trim removed 4 bases at V and 6 bases at J, leaving 9 bases unmatched. CDR3 bases: TGTGCCAGCAGCTTTTCAACCGGGACAGGGGCCGGGGAGCTGTTTTTT. Its translation is CASSFSTGTGAGELFF. The full variable domain, completed using reference TRBV9 and TRBJ2-2, is DSGVTQTPKHLITATGQRVTLRCSPRSGDLSVYWYQQSLDQGLQFLIQYYNGEERAKGNILERFSAQQFPDLHSELNLSSLELGDSALYFCASSFSTGTGAGELFFGEGSRLTVL.

V is TRBV28 and J is TRBJ1-1; no definite D call. This CDR3 is 11 amino acids long. Germline-derived CDR1 and CDR2 are MDHEN and SYDVKM. Trimming pared 6 bases from V and 5 bases from J, leaving 7 bases between. This CDR3 reads CASRTWTEAFF. The CDR3 coding sequence is TGTGCCAGCAGGACCTGGACTGAAGCTTTCTTT.

This clone was seen only once. This sequence joins TRBV5-5 and TRBJ2-1; 8 nucleotides line up with TRBD2. The germline V gene has CDR1 SGHKS and CDR2 YYEKEE (reference sequence). V lost 4 bases to trimming and J lost 4 bases; unmatched junction nucleotides: 7. This CDR3 region has 15 residues. As DNA, the CDR3 is TGTGCCAGCAGCCCGACTAGCGCGACGTACAATGAGCAGTTCTTC. Protein: CASSPTSATYNEQFF.

The chain has TRBV7-3 and TRBJ1-3; D remains unclear. Germline V gene data show CDR1 as SGHTA and CDR2 as FQGTGA. The CDR3 extends over 15 amino acids. V was pared by 2 bases and J by 0 bases, with 8 bases between. The CDR3 DNA sequence: TGTGCCAGCAGCTTACCAGGTTTCTCTGGAAACACCATATATTTT. Translating it yields CASSLPGFSGNTIYF. Looking up the rest from reference TRBV7-3 and TRBJ1-3 gives the full variable domain: GAGVSQTPSNKVTEKGKYVELRCDPISGHTALYWYRQSLGQGPEFLIYFQGTGAADDSGLPNDRFFAVRPEGSVSTLKIQRTERGDSAVYLCASSLPGFSGNTIYFGEGSWLTVV.

This chain joins TRBV7-9 and TRBJ2-7, with D possibly being TRBD1 or TRBD2 (5 bases each). CDR3 size: 16 residues. Trimming stripped 4 bases from V and 1 base from J, with 17 bases between. Germline CDR1 is SEHNR and CDR2 is FQNEAQ (reference sequence). CDR3 sequence reads: CASSSHRGTNSYEQYF. CDR3 nucleotide sequence: TGTGCCAGCAGCTCCCACCGGGGCACTAATTCCTACGAGCAGTACTTC. The full variable domain, its missing parts supplied by reference TRBV7-9 and TRBJ2-7, is DTGVSQNPRHKITKRGQNVTFRCDPISEHNRLYWYRQTLGQGPEFLTYFQNEAQLEKSRLLSDRFSAERPKGSFSTLEIQRTEQGDSAMYLCASSSHRGTNSYEQYFGPGTRLTVT.

V usage is TRBV28 and J usage is TRBJ2-4, with TRBD1 matching 8 bases. The CDR3 covers 13 residues. The V gene's germline CDR1 is MDHEN and CDR2 SYDVKM. With 11 bases clipped from V and 3 bases from J, the junction kept 6 bases outside the gene matches. CDR3 in DNA: TGTGCCGGATCACAGGGGGACAAAAACATTCAGTACTTC. Translating gives CAGSQGDKNIQYF.

The chain links TRBV19 to TRBJ2-5, with D perhaps being TRBD1 or TRBD2 (5 bases each). Germline CDR1 LNHDA, CDR2 SQIVND (reference sequence). Trimming took off 5 bases at V and 2 bases at J, with 15 bases between the two ends. The CDR3 is made up of 15 amino acids. CDR3 in DNA: TGTGCCAGTAGTGAAAGAGGGGACCTACAAGAGACCCAGTACTTC. Translating it yields CASSERGDLQETQYF. Complete variable domain (other parts from reference TRBV19 and TRBJ2-5): DGGITQSPKYLFRKEGQNVTLSCEQNLNHDAMYWYRQDPGQGLRLIYYSQIVNDFQKGDIAEGYSVSREKKESFPLTVTSAQKNPTAFYLCASSERGDLQETQYFGPGTRLLVL.

This chain joins TRBV28 and TRBJ2-1, with 8 bases identical to TRBD1. Germline trimming cut 4 bases from V and 2 bases from J; bases unmatched to any gene: 10. The CDR3 length is 17 residues. Germline V gene lookup returns CDR1 MDHEN and CDR2 SYDVKM. This chain's CDR3 is CASSYPLTGATYNEQFF. In DNA, the CDR3 is TGTGCCAGCAGTTACCCCTTGACAGGGGCGACCTACAATGAGCAGTTCTTC.

The chain has TRBV5-4 and TRBJ2-1, with 14 bases identical to TRBD2. CDR1 and CDR2 from the germline V gene are SGHNT and YYREEE (reference sequence). This CDR3 is built from 15 residues. J was trimmed by 8 bases and V by 1 base; bases with no gene match: 2. In DNA, the CDR3 is TGTGCCAGCAGCTTGAGGACTAGCGGGGGGTATGAGCAGTTCTTC. Translating it yields CASSLRTSGGYEQFF.

For this clone: Within the sample, other DNA sequences also encode this same CDR3. This rearrangement joins TRBV11-2 to TRBJ2-5; D unresolved. The CDR3 contains 13 residues. Trimming left V 3 bases short and J 2 bases short, with 7 bases between. Germline-derived CDR1 and CDR2 are SGHAT and FQNNGV. The chain's CDR3 is CASSFSGQETQYF. DNA for the CDR3: TGTGCCAGCAGCTTTTCTGGACAAGAGACCCAGTACTTC.

The V gene is TRBV5-6, the J gene TRBJ1-5; D is possibly TRBD1 (5 bases). CDR1 and CDR2 (germline): SGHDT, YYEEEE. V lost 2 bases and J 4 bases, leaving 7 bases between the germline ends. The CDR3 covers 13 residues. CDR3 protein: CASSFQGNQPQHF. The CDR3 region has the DNA TGTGCCAGCAGCTTCCAGGGTAATCAGCCCCAGCATTTT. The whole variable domain, filled in from reference TRBV5-6 and TRBJ1-5, reads DAGVTQSPTHLIKTRGQQVTLRCSPKSGHDTVSWYQQALGQGPQFIFQYYEEEERQRGNFPDRFSGHQFPNYSSELNVNALLLGDSALYLCASSFQGNQPQHFGDGTRLSIL.

The chain combines TRBV5-1 with TRBJ1-1; unclear D gene. CDR3 length: 15 residues. Trimming took off 4 bases at V and 0 bases at J, with 13 bases between the two ends. The germline V gene has CDR1 SGHRS and CDR2 YFSETQ. The CDR3 DNA sequence: TGCGCCAGCAGCGCCCAGACCAACCTGAACACTGAAGCTTTCTTT. Translated, it gives CASSAQTNLNTEAFF.

The V and J genes are TRBV28 and TRBJ1-6; D is unclear. Trimming left V 8 bases short and J 15 bases short, with 14 bases between. The germline gives CDR1 MDHEN, CDR2 SYDVKM. The CDR3 sequence is 11 residues long. The CDR3 DNA sequence: TGTGCCAGCGCGGGGAGCCCGCTCCTCCACTTT. Its translation is CASAGSPLLHF.

The chain combines TRBV18 with TRBJ2-7, with 7 bases that match TRBD2. The CDR3 is made up of 16 amino acids. The germline gives CDR1 KGHSH, CDR2 LQKENI. V lost 3 bases and J lost 6; bases outside the gene matches: 14. CDR3 DNA: TGTGCCAGCTCACCGAATCCCCTCAGCGGGGCCGGCGAGCAGTACTTC. Amino acids: CASSPNPLSGAGEQYF. Complete variable domain (other parts from reference TRBV18 and TRBJ2-7): NAGVMQNPRHLVRRRGQEARLRCSPMKGHSHVYWYRQLPEEGLKFMVYLQKENIIDESGMPKERFSAEFPKEGPSILRIQQVVRGDSAAYFCASSPNPLSGAGEQYFGPGTRLTVT.

This chain joins TRBV11-3 and TRBJ2-2; tentative D call: TRBD2 (6 bases). Germline values: CDR1 SGHNT, CDR2 YENEEA. The CDR3 runs 14 residues. V lost 4 bases and J lost 6, with 12 bases in between. In DNA form, the CDR3 reads TGTGCCAGCAGCTATCGCGGGGCGGCCGGGGAGCTGTTTTTT. As protein: CASSYRGAAGELFF.

The chain links TRBV4-2 to TRBJ2-4; 12 bases are a match to TRBD2. The CDR3 sequence is 19 residues long. The J segment lost 0 bases and the V segment lost 4 bases, leaving 10 bases of the junction unmatched. The germline CDR1 and CDR2 sequences are LGHNA and YNFKEQ. CDR3: CASSPLTSGSPLAKNIQYF. The CDR3 DNA reads TGTGCCAGCAGCCCCCTGACTAGCGGGAGTCCCCTAGCCAAAAACATTCAGTACTTC.

The V gene is TRBV7-3, the J gene TRBJ2-5; D may match TRBD1 or TRBD2 (7 bases each). This CDR3 has 15 residues. Trimming stripped 0 bases from V and 4 bases from J, with 12 bases between. CDR1 and CDR2 (germline): SGHTA, FQGTGA. CDR3 coding DNA: TGTGCCAGCAGCTTAACTAGCAGGGGGGGAGAGACCCAGTACTTC. It yields the protein CASSLTSRGGETQYF.

This rearrangement joins TRBV6-6 to TRBJ1-5, with unresolved D. Trimming cost V 6 bases and J 4 bases, with 10 bases left between them. There are 13 residues in the CDR3. In germline, CDR1 is MNHNY, CDR2 SVGAGI (reference sequence). The CDR3 sequence is CASSNTGNQPQHF. In DNA, the CDR3 is TGTGCCAGCAGCAACACGGGGAATCAGCCCCAGCATTTT.

The rearrangement links TRBV27 to TRBJ2-3; 9 bases are a match to TRBD2. CDR1 MNHEY and CDR2 SMNVEV come from the germline V gene (reference sequence). This CDR3 comprises 16 residues. V was clipped by 3 bases and J by 4 bases; unmatched bases: 8. CDR3 DNA: TGTGCCAGCAGTTTCTGGACTAGCGACGGCGCAGATACGCAGTATTTT. Its translation is CASSFWTSDGADTQYF.

The chain employs TRBV19 and TRBJ2-2, with TRBD2 matching over 9 bases. Germline loops: CDR1 LNHDA, CDR2 SQIVND (reference sequence). The ends lost 3 bases at V and 2 bases at J; junction bases unmatched: 1. CDR3 length: 15 residues. CDR3 DNA sequence: TGTGCCAGTAGTATGACTAGCGGTAACACCGGGGAGCTGTTTTTT. Amino acids: CASSMTSGNTGELFF.

The chain combines TRBV9 with TRBJ1-2; D gene uncertain. Germline CDR1 SGDLS, CDR2 YYNGEE. CDR3 length: 14 residues. V lost 0 bases and J 8 bases, leaving 14 bases between the germline ends. CDR3 residues: CASSVVPASGGYTF. CDR3 in DNA: TGTGCCAGCAGCGTAGTTCCTGCGAGTGGAGGCTACACCTTC.

The chain is built from TRBV7-7 and TRBJ2-7; 10 nucleotides match TRBD2. Germline assignment: CDR1 SSHAT and CDR2 FNYEAQ (reference sequence). This CDR3 region has 16 residues. V shed 3 bases and J 2 bases; nucleotides not matched to a gene: 7. The CDR3 protein is CASSFPGTSVTYEQYF. CDR3 nucleotides: TGTGCCAGCAGCTTCCCCGGGACTAGCGTTACCTACGAGCAGTACTTC.

This clone was picked up one time. The chain couples TRBV11-2 to TRBJ2-4, with 12 bases lining up with TRBD2. The CDR3 is made up of 14 amino acids. Germline V gene sequence: CDR1 SGHAT, CDR2 FQNNGV. V lost 3 bases, J lost 6 bases, and 0 bases stayed unmatched. The CDR3 sequence is CASSLTSGRNIQYF. In nucleotides, the CDR3 is TGTGCCAGCAGCTTGACTAGCGGGAGAAACATTCAGTACTTC.

The chain joins TRBV18 to TRBJ2-7; D tentatively reads TRBD1 or TRBD2 (5 bases each). This CDR3 is 15 amino acids long. Looked up from germline, CDR1 is KGHSH and CDR2 is LQKENI. The V end was cut by 4 bases, the J end by 7 bases, with 20 bases between. This CDR3 reads CASSQFGTPNGEQYF. CDR3 sequence (DNA): TGTGCCAGCTCACAGTTCGGGACCCCAAACGGGGAGCAGTACTTC.

V gene TRBV28 combines with J gene TRBJ1-4, with D possibly being TRBD1 (5 bases). This CDR3 has 17 residues. Germline V gene sequence: CDR1 MDHEN, CDR2 SYDVKM. Trimming left V 5 bases short and J 5 bases short, with 21 bases between. The CDR3 is CASSPPMVRGRNEKLFF. Written as DNA, the CDR3 is TGTGCCAGCAGTCCCCCGATGGTAAGGGGAAGAAATGAAAAACTGTTTTTT.

The chain uses TRBV6-5 and TRBJ1-2; 7 positions agree with TRBD1. V trimming: 4 bases; J trimming: 1 base; junction bases outside the gene matches: 6. This CDR3 contains 15 residues. Germline assignment: CDR1 MNHEY and CDR2 SVGAGI. CDR3: CASSSRQGGNYGYTF. CDR3 nucleotide sequence: TGTGCCAGCAGTTCCCGACAGGGAGGTAACTATGGCTACACCTTC.

The chain uses TRBV6-5 and TRBJ1-2, with unresolved D. Germline assignment: CDR1 MNHEY and CDR2 SVGAGI. The V and J ends lost 6 bases and 3 bases respectively, with 17 bases between them. The CDR3 contains 15 residues. CDR3 DNA: TGTGCCAGCAGCTTTACACCCTCGGGGTACTATGGCTACACCTTC. Translated, it gives CASSFTPSGYYGYTF.